The 5 T cell receptor beta chains listed next were all sequenced from one sample in a study of OX40 agonist ivuxolimab in advanced cancers. The protocol was immunoSEQ multiplex PCR, while the TCRdb copy is restricted to in-frame clones and leaves out a portion. The sample shows some 50,000 clones, 83% of them seen only once. The sequences come from CD4+ or CD8+ T cells sorted from blood, collected in a trial of the OX40 agonist ivuxolimab. The source is an adult with an advanced solid tumor such as melanoma, head and neck, liver or kidney cancer.

J is TRBJ1-6 and V is TRBV5-1; no definite D call. The CDR3 is made up of 14 amino acids. Trimming shortened V by 2 bases and J by 7 bases, and 10 bases separated the two germline ends. Germline V gene lookup returns CDR1 SGHRS and CDR2 YFSETQ. CDR3 loop: CASSFDPSNSPLHF. CDR3 DNA: TGCGCCAGCAGCTTTGACCCTTCAAATTCACCCCTCCACTTT.

CDR3 DNA sequence: TGTGCCAGCTCACCCGCGACTAGTTCTGGGGCCAACGTCCTGACTTTC. This encodes CASSPATSSGANVLTF. The chain couples TRBV18 to TRBJ2-6; perhaps TRBD2 as D (6 bases). V shed 3 bases and J shed 1 base, with 10 bases lying between them. This CDR3 has 16 amino acids. Germline values: CDR1 KGHSH, CDR2 LQKENI.

The DNA of the CDR3 is TGTGCCATCCCTCCCCGGGACCTTTCTTCGATGCGTTTAGAGACCCAGTACTTC. This sequence encodes CAIPPRDLSSMRLETQYF. V gene TRBV27 combines with J gene TRBJ2-5; D is possibly TRBD1 or TRBD2 (5 bases each). The CDR3 covers 18 residues. The ends were cut back, 10 bases at V and 4 bases at J, with 31 bases in the middle. From germline, CDR1 is MNHEY and CDR2 SMNVEV (reference sequence).

The genes are TRBV18 and TRBJ2-5, with 11 nucleotides matching TRBD1. V gave up 4 bases and J gave up 4 bases; unmatched junction bases: 5. Looked up from germline, CDR1 is KGHSH and CDR2 is LQKENI. This CDR3 comprises 15 residues. Here the CDR3 DNA reads TGTGCCAGCTCACGCGGGACAGGGGGAAGAGAGACCCAGTACTTC. Protein: CASSRGTGGRETQYF.

V gene TRBV29-1 combines with J gene TRBJ2-3, with 7 positions matching TRBD2. Germline V gene data show CDR1 as SQVTM and CDR2 as ANQGSEA. The CDR3 totals 14 residues. Trimming at V came to 6 bases and at J to 4 bases, leaving 10 bases not matched to a gene. The CDR3 loop is CSVTRRGWADTQYF. The CDR3 DNA sequence: TGCAGCGTCACCAGGCGGGGGTGGGCAGATACGCAGTATTTT.